This record covers a single TCR beta chain. The specificity of this receptor is unknown. No per-base quality is available; no much larger clone lies one base away. The donors were a few dozen Caucasian individuals from Russia, aged roughly 6 to 90 years, who were systemically healthy. Around 10 milliliters of peripheral blood were collected from each donor into EDTA-treated Vacutainer tubes. PBMCs were isolated by Ficoll-Paque density-gradient centrifugation, with at least 6 million obtained per sample. Trizol reagent was used to extract total RNA from the PBMCs, yielding at least 5 micrograms per sample. For every donor, flow cytometry on a PBMC aliquot measured the percentage of naive CD45RAhigh/CD27high T cells. Library preparation was by 5' RACE. The instrument was an Illumina HiSeq 2500. A second roughly 7 to 11 cycle PCR used a sample-barcoded 5' primer and a J-beta primer mix. Each TCR beta cDNA molecule received a unique molecular identifier from a template-switch 5' adaptor carrying 12 random nucleotides. At least 3 million CDR3-containing paired-end reads were obtained from each sample. The Mint cDNA synthesis kit, primed by a TRBC-specific oligonucleotide, was used to synthesize first-strand cDNA from all RNA. After uracil-DNA glycosylase treatment, a first 18-cycle PCR used universal primers M1SS and BC2_uni_R on all cDNA. The original pipeline was this. For normalization, 1 million high-quality reads were randomly selected from each sample, with every read carrying a distinct molecular identifier. Reads sharing molecular identifiers were discarded rather than binned into consensus sequences. MiTCR, run with a Q25 quality threshold and the strictest error-elimination algorithm, handled CDR3 identification, clonotype clustering and error correction. Lower-bound total TCR beta diversity was estimated with a nonparametric unseen species model using Euler transformation. TCRdb trimmed the raw reads at Q25, called clones with MiXCR and kept productive beta chains. Here each entry gathers all rows of one CDR3 protein and keeps the most common genes and DNA. What appears here as the V and J calls and clone size reflects TCRdb's work, not the paper's. The sample table records about 1.6 million distinct CDR3 sequences; about 35% of these occur just once. Of the sample, around 11% is held by the ten largest clones.

This sample is drawn from a study of blood T cells in healthy people across ages (dated by TCRdb to the mid-2010s). Study-wide context: In model experiments, template switching captured roughly one uniquely barcoded TCR beta cDNA molecule for every two T cells. For two donors (one aged 18 to 30 and one aged 80 or older), the study analyzed two additional independent replicas of 1 million unique cDNA reads from the same blood draw. To track age-related changes in TCR beta repertoire diversity, the study relied on deep sequencing normalized with unique cDNA molecular identifiers. The donors were split into four age groups: young (average around 15 years), middle-aged (39), aged (more than 60) and long-lived (roughly 86). Donors of different ages were randomly distributed across sequencing lanes to avoid experimental bias. General findings and caveats noted by the study authors: Compared with the aged group, the long-lived group had more naive CD4+ T cells, fewer expanded clones and increased TCR diversity, suggesting age selection. Estimates of total diversity based on one million sequenced T cells were regarded as lower bounds and as underestimates. As age increased, observed TCR beta diversity per million T cells dropped in a roughly linear way, and a significant reduction was already evident by age 40. Conclusive comparison of naive and antigen-experienced compartments was prevented by the profiling of bulk unsorted PBMCs. Because the CMV infection status of the donors was unknown, age-related changes in expanded clonotypes may potentially have been confounded. There was a strong correlation between observed TCR beta diversity and the percentage of naive T cells measured by flow cytometry.

Including cysteine and phenylalanine, the CDR3 has 14 amino acids. The DNA shown is the 42-base CDR3, in frame from base 1. Per the germline V gene, SGHAT is the CDR1 and FQNNGV is the CDR2. A distance of 14 bases separates the germline ends of V and J, which lose 8 bases and 0 bases respectively. The TCR comes from a woman younger than 45 in good health. Sequenced input: blood. The chain couples TRBV11-2 to TRBJ2-7, with TRBD2 perhaps the D gene, on 6 matching bases. In nucleotides, the sequence is TGTGCCAGCTCCCCGGGGGTGATCTCCTACGAGCAGTACTTC. Its translation is CASSPGVISYEQYF.